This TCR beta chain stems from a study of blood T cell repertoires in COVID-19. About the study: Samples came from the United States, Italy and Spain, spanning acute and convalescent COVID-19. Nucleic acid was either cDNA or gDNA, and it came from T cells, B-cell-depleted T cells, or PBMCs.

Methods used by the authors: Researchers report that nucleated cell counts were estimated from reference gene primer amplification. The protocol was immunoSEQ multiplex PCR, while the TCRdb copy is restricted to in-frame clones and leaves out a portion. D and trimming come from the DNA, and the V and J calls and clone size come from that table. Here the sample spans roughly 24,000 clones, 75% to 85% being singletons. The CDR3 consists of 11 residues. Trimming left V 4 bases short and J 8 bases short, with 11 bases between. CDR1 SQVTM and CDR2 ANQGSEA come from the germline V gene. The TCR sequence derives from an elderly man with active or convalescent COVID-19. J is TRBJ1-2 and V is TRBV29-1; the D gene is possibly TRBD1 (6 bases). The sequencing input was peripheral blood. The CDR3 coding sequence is TGCAGCGTTGGGACAGTCAGGGGCTACACCTTC. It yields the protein CSVGTVRGYTF.